This T cell receptor (beta chain) originates from a study of T cells in Graves' hyperthyroidism and ophthalmopathy. Whole-study findings and limits: Among thyroid clonotypes expanded above 0.001, most also appeared in blood. A model of 13 V-J pairs discriminated ophthalmopathy from stable hyperthyroidism.

Patients having uncontrolled infection, another autoimmune disease, pregnancy or lactation were not included. Every diagnosis used clinical symptoms, serum thyroxine and TRAb, thyroid ultrasound and orbital computed tomography. The CDR3 contains 13 residues. Germline CDR1 and CDR2: MNHNS and SASEGT. Trimming took 4 bases from V and 0 from J, leaving 6 bases between them. To note about this clonotype: Its antigen remains unknown.

Amplification of TCR beta CDR3 regions was performed using RNA transcripts as template. HTBI primers were used for first-round RT-PCR of the TCR CDR3. TCRdb independently ran MiXCR on the multiplex PCR reads; one entry per CDR3 protein. The sample records some 510,000 distinct CDR3 sequences, less than 25% being singletons. The V gene is TRBV6-1, the J gene TRBJ1-1; D is uncertain. Sequenced sample: blood. This clonotype was obtained from a man aged 18 to 35 with Graves' hyperthyroidism. The chain's CDR3 is CASSGPMNTEAFF. The CDR3 DNA sequence: TGTGCCAGCAGTGGTCCGATGAACACTGAAGCTTTCTTT.